One sample yielded the 2 T cell receptor beta chains listed below, sequenced in a study of tissue T cells after allogeneic stem cell transplantation (dated 2022 in TCRdb). The sample's time point label, decoded: mouse harvest day 14 after allogeneic transplant. Each mouse graft, delivered by tail vein injection, combined 10^6 splenic CD5+ T cells with 10^7 T-cell-depleted bone marrow cells. Receptor amplification or capture employed the immunoSEQ multiplex PCR assay. The immuneACCESS repertoire file appears here via TCRdb, limited to in-frame rearrangements. These files lack a portion of the clones; in checked studies, under half of the deficit traces to unresolved V genes, and the cause of the others is not known. The sample records under 9,000 clones, about a third of which are singletons. Over 2.5% of the sample is taken by the ten largest. The sequencing sample was made of skin. The origin of the receptors is a female BALB/c mouse given C57BL/6 T cells with graft-versus-host disease after an allogeneic hematopoietic cell transplant.

With respect to this clone: Genes and germline are mouse. The read ends 1 residue early relative to the CDR3; the germline J gene fills the gap. The J gene is TRBJ1-6, the V gene TRBV1; a possible D gene is TRBD1 (6 bases). TRBJ1-6 is an ORF; its function is uncertain. Trimming took off 4 bases at V and 0 bases at J, with 7 bases between the two ends. The CDR3 runs 15 residues. Germline CDR1 reads NSQYPW; CDR2 reads LRSPGD (reference sequence). The CDR3 bases that were read are TGCACCTGCAGTGACAGGGTTTCCTATAATTCGCCCCTCTAC. This encodes CTCSDRVSYNSPLY. The whole CDR3 sequence is CTCSDRVSYNSPLYF.

This clone is medium-sized within its sample. The gene names here belong to mouse. Read coverage stops 1 residue before the CDR3 terminus; the germline J gene supplies the remainder. The chain combines TRBV26 with TRBJ2-2; D unclear. Germline loops: CDR1 KGHPV, CDR2 FQNQEV (reference sequence). Trimming stripped 0 bases from V and 4 bases from J, with 6 bases between. CDR3 length equals 14 residues. The sequenced part of the CDR3 DNA is TGTGCCAGCAGTCTGTCGGATCCCACCGGGCAGCTCTAC. This gives the protein CASSLSDPTGQLY. The CDR3, in full, reads CASSLSDPTGQLYF.